Following are 9 T cell receptor beta chains from one sample sequenced in a study of cytomegalovirus exposure and HLA in healthy donors (dated 2017 in TCRdb). Libraries were prepared through the immunoSEQ multiplex PCR assay. For the multiplex PCR, a mixture combining 60 forward primers for TCR Vbeta segments and 13 reverse primers for TCR Jbeta segments was used. The table was pulled from immuneACCESS by TCRdb, which kept in-frame rearrangements only. Such tables lose some clones; where checked, under half of the loss comes from unresolved V genes, and the rest has no known cause. The sample contains about 120,000 clones, around 66% of them found a single time. Of the sample, over 6.5% falls within the top ten clones. Sequenced input: PBMCs. These receptors all come from a man younger than 35 in good health and CMV-seropositive.

In DNA, the CDR3 is TGCGCCAGCGCCCGCGGGGGACCTACCTACGAGCAGTACTTC. Its protein product is CASARGGPTYEQYF. This chain connects TRBV5-1 to TRBJ2-7; 7 nucleotides match TRBD2. This CDR3 has 14 amino acids. Germline lookup yields CDR1 SGHRS and CDR2 YFSETQ. The junction had 9 bases not matched to a gene; V was cut back by 7 bases and J by 2 bases.

Only one count was recorded for this clone. The genes are TRBV9 and TRBJ2-5; 10 bases are shared with TRBD2. V was clipped by 6 bases and J by 0 bases; unmatched bases: 5. CDR3 size: 15 residues. CDR1 is SGDLS and CDR2 is YYNGEE in the germline V gene. CDR3 protein: CASTKAGGYQETQYF. The CDR3 DNA follows: TGTGCCAGCACCAAAGCGGGGGGGTACCAAGAGACCCAGTACTTC.

This chain links TRBV11-2 with TRBJ1-1; 9 bases agree with TRBD1. Looked up from germline, CDR1 is SGHAT and CDR2 is FQNNGV. This CDR3 region has 16 residues. V gave up 3 bases and J gave up 4 bases; unmatched junction bases: 9. CDR3 sequence reads: CASSLTSGQGITEAFF. The CDR3 DNA follows: TGTGCCAGCAGCTTGACCTCGGGACAGGGTATCACTGAAGCTTTCTTT. The variable domain in full, completed from reference TRBV11-2 and TRBJ1-1, reads EAGVAQSPRYKIIEKRQSVAFWCNPISGHATLYWYQQILGQGPKLLIQFQNNGVVDDSQLPKDRFSAERLKGVDSTLKIQPAKLEDSAVYLCASSLTSGQGITEAFFGQGTRLTVV.

The chain is built from TRBV25-1 and TRBJ1-4; D is ambiguous. The CDR3 covers 17 residues. Trimming left V 2 bases short and J 0 bases short, with 13 bases between. CDR1 is MGHDK and CDR2 is SYGVNS in the germline V gene. The CDR3 loop reads CASSELQIFTTNEKLFF. The CDR3, as DNA: TGTGCCAGCAGTGAACTACAGATATTTACAACTAATGAAAAACTGTTTTTT.

The chain links TRBV6-1 to TRBJ2-3, with D tentatively TRBD1 (6 bases). The CDR3 is made up of 15 amino acids. In germline, CDR1 is MNHNS, CDR2 SASEGT. Trimming shortened V by 2 bases and J by 1 base, and 10 bases separated the two germline ends. CDR3 in DNA: TGTGCCAGCAGTGAATCAGGGGCTGGCACAGATACGCAGTATTTT. It yields the protein CASSESGAGTDTQYF.

The rearrangement joins TRBV6-6 to TRBJ1-5; D ambiguous. The CDR3 length is 13 residues. V lost 1 base and J lost 3, with 4 bases in between. CDR1 is MNHNY, CDR2 SVGAGI, per germline (reference sequence). CDR3 coding DNA: TGTGCCAGCAGTTACTGGGCCAATCAGCCCCAGCATTTT. Translating it yields CASSYWANQPQHF.

The chain combines TRBV5-6 with TRBJ2-2; D is possibly TRBD2 (6 bases). V dropped 4 bases and J dropped 7 bases, with 14 bases sitting between them. This CDR3 is 14 amino acids long. The V gene's germline CDR1 is SGHDT and CDR2 YYEEEE. CDR3: CASSPAGTYGELFF. In DNA, the CDR3 is TGTGCCAGCAGCCCTGCTGGGACTTACGGGGAGCTGTTTTTT.

This clone was recorded a few times. The J gene is TRBJ1-6, the V gene TRBV7-9; TRBD1 aligns across 8 bases. The CDR3 runs to 14 residues. Germline trimming cut 6 bases from V and 10 bases from J; bases unmatched to any gene: 8. The V gene's germline CDR1 is SEHNR and CDR2 FQNEAQ (reference sequence). CDR3 in amino acids: CASSRGQGTSPLHF. CDR3 nucleotide sequence: TGTGCCAGCAGTCGTGGACAGGGAACGTCACCCCTCCACTTT.

A few counts support this clone. The chain links TRBV6-6 to TRBJ1-4; no firm D call. This CDR3 is built from 14 residues. Germline assignment: CDR1 MNHNY and CDR2 SVGAGI (reference sequence). Trimming stripped 8 bases from V and 3 bases from J, with 13 bases between. CDR3 amino acids: CASGPPSSNEKLFF. The DNA of the CDR3 is TGTGCCAGCGGCCCCCCTTCCTCTAATGAAAAACTGTTTTTT.